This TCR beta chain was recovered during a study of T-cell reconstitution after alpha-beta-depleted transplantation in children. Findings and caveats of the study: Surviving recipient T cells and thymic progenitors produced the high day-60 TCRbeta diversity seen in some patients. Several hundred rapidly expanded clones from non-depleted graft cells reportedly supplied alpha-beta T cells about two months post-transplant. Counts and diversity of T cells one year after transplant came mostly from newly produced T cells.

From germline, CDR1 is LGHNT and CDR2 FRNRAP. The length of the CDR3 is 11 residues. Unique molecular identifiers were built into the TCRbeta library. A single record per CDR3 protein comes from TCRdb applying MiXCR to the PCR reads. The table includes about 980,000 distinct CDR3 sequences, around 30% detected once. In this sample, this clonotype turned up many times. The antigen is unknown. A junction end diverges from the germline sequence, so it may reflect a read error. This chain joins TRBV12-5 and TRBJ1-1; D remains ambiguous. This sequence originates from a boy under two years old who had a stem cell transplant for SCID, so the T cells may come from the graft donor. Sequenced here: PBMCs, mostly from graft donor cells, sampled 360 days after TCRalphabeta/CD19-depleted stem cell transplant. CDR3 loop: CASGLWAEAFF. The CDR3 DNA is TGTGCTAGTGGTTTGTGGGCTGAGGCTTTCTTT.